By sample fraction, the clone carrying this T cell receptor (beta chain) is medium-sized. Seattle researchers signed up patients amid active infection and tracked them longitudinally. This specimen belongs to a study of blood T cell repertoires in COVID-19. The overall study: The United States, Italy and Spain provided the acute and convalescent COVID-19 samples.

Assay: immunoSEQ multiplex PCR; the TCRdb copy retains only in-frame clones and omits some. The table shows some 70,000 clones, with more than 70% occurring only once. The CDR3 has 14 amino acids. The receptor was isolated from a man aged 45 to 65 with COVID-19, enrolled during active disease. This chain connects TRBV12-1 to TRBJ2-2; the table's D call of TRBD1 was not tested on the DNA. TRBV12-1 corresponds to a pseudogene. The sequencing input was peripheral blood. CDR3 DNA sequence: TGTGCCAGCAGCTCACAGGGTCTCTCCGGGGAGCTGTTTTTT. Translated: CASSSQGLSGELFF.